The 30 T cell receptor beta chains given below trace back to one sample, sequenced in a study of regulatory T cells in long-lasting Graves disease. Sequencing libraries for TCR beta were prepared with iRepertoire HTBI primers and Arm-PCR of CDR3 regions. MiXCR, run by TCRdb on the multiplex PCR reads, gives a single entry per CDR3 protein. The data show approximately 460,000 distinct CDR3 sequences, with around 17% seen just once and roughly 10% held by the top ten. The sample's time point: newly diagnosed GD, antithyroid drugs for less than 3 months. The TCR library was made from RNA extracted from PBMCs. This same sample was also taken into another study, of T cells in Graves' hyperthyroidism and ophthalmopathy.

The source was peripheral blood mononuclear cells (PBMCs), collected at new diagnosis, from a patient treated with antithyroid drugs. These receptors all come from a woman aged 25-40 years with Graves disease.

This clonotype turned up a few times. CDR3 amino acids: CSVDTRKYQETQYF. In DNA form, the CDR3 reads TGCAGCGTTGACACAAGGAAGTACCAAGAGACCCAGTACTTC. This chain links TRBV29-1 with TRBJ2-5; D not resolved. The V gene lost 3 bases and the J gene lost 0 bases, with 11 bases spanning the gap. Per the germline V gene, CDR1 is SQVTM and CDR2 is ANQGSEA. This CDR3 is 14 amino acids long.

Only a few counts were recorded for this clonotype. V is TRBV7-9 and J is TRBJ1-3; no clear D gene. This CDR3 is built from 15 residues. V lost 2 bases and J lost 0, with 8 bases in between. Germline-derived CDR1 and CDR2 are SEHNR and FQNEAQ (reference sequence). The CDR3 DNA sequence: TGTGCCAGCAGCTTAAACCCCCTCTCTGGAAACACCATATATTTT. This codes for CASSLNPLSGNTIYF.

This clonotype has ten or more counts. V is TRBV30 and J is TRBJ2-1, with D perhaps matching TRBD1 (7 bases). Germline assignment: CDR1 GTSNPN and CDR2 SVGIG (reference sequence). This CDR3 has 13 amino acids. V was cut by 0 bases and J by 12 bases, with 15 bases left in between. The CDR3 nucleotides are TGTGCCTGGAGTGTTCAGGGGGGATCGCGGCAGTTCTTC. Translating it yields CAWSVQGGSRQFF.

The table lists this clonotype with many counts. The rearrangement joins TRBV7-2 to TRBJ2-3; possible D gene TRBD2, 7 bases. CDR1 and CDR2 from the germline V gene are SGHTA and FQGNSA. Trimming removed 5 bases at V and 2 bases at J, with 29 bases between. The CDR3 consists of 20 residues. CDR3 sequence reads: CASSPRGGATTRSVTDTQYF. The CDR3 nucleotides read TGTGCCAGCAGCCCGAGGGGGGGGGCGACAACCAGATCGGTCACAGATACGCAGTATTTT.

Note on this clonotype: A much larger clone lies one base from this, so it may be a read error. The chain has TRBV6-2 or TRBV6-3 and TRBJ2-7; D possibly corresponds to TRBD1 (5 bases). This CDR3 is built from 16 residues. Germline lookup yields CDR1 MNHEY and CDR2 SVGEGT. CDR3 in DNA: TGTGCCATCAGCGTTATTCCAGACAGTCGAGCCTACGAGCAGCACTTC. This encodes CAISVIPDSRAYEQHF.

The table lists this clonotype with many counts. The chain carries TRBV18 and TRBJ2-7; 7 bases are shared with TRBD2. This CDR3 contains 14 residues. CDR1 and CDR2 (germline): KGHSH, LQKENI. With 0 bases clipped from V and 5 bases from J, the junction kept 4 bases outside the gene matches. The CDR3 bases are TGTGCCAGCTCACCACCGGCGGGGGTCGACGAGCAGTACTTC. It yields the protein CASSPPAGVDEQYF.

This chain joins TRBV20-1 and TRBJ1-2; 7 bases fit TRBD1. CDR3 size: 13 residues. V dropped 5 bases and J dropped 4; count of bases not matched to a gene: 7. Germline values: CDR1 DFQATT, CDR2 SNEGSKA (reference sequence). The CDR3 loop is CSAHYRDSYGYTF. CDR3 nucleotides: TGCAGTGCTCACTACCGGGACAGCTATGGCTACACCTTC.

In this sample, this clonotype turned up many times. CDR3 protein: CASSLVGRAGPYNEQFF. The CDR3 DNA sequence: TGTGCCAGCAGCTTAGTAGGGCGGGCAGGTCCCTACAATGAGCAGTTCTTC. The chain uses TRBV7-6 and TRBJ2-1; TRBD2 might be the D (5 bases). Germline lookup yields CDR1 SGHVS and CDR2 FNYEAQ. The CDR3 runs to 17 residues. V was cut by 1 base and J by 2 bases, with 15 bases left in between.

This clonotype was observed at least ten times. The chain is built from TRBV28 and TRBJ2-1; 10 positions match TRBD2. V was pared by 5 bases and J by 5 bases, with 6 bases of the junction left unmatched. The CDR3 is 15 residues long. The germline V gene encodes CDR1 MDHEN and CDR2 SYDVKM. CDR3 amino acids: CASSPTSGTNNEQFF. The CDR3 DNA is TGTGCCAGCAGTCCCACTAGCGGGACCAACAATGAGCAGTTCTTC.

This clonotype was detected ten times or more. In DNA, the CDR3 is TGTGCCAGCAGCAAAGGGGGGGCGACCACAACTAATGAAAAACTGTTTTTT. Encoded protein: CASSKGGATTTNEKLFF. V gene TRBV7-9 combines with J gene TRBJ1-4; D possibly corresponds to TRBD1 (6 bases). V was shortened by 5 bases and J by 0 bases, with 16 bases between the two germline ends. Per the germline V gene, CDR1 is SEHNR and CDR2 is FQNEAQ (reference sequence). There are 17 residues in the CDR3.

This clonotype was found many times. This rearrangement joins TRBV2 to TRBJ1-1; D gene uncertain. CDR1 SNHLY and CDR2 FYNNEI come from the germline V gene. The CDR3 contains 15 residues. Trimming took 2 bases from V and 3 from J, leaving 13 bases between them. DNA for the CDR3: TGTGCCAGCAGTGAAAACTACATCGGGGACACTGAAGCTTTCTTT. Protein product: CASSENYIGDTEAFF.

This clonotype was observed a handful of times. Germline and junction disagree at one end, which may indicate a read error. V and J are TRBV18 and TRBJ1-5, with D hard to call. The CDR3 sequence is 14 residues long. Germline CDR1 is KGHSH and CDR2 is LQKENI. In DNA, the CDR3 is TGTGCCAGCCCACCCGGGCCCGAAGGCCAGCCCCAGCATTTT. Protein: CASPPGPEGQPQHF. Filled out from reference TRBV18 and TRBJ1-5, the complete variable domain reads NAGVMQNPRHLVRRRGQEARLRCSPMKGHSHVYWYRQLPEEGLKFMVYLQKENIIDESGMPKERFSAEFPKEGPSILRIQQVVRGDSAAYFCASPPGPEGQPQHFGDGTRLSIL.

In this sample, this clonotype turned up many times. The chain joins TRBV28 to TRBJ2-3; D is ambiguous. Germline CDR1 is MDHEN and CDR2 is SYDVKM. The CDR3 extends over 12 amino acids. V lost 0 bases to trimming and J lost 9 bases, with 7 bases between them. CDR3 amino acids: CASSLWGVTQYF. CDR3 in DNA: TGTGCCAGCAGTTTATGGGGTGTCACGCAGTATTTT.

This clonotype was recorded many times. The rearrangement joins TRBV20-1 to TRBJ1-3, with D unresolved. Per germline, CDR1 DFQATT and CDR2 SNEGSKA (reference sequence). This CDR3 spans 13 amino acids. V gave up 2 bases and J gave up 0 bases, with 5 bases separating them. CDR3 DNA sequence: TGCAGTGCTAGACTACACTCTGGAAACACCATATATTTT. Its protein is CSARLHSGNTIYF.

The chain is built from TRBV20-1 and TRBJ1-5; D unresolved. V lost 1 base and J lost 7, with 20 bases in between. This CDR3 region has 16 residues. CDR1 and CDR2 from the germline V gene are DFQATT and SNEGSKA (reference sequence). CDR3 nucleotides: TGCAGTGCTAGAGCGATGGGGAGGTGGCTGTACCAGCCCCAGCATTTT. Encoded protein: CSARAMGRWLYQPQHF.

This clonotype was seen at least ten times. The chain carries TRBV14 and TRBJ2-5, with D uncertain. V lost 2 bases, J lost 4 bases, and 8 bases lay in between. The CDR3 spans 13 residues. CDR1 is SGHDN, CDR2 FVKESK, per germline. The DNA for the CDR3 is TGTGCCAGCAGCCAATCGATCGGAGAGACCCAGTACTTC. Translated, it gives CASSQSIGETQYF.

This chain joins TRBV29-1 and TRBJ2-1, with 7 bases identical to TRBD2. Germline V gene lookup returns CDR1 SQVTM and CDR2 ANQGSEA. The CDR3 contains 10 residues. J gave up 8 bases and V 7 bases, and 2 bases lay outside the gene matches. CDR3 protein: CSGGGDEQFF. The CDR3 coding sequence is TGCAGCGGGGGGGGGGATGAGCAGTTCTTC.

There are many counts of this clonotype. CDR3 in DNA: TGTGCCAGCAGCCCTCCCTTCGGGACAGGCCCCAATCAGCCCCAGCATTTT. As protein: CASSPPFGTGPNQPQHF. The chain employs TRBV6-1 and TRBJ1-5, with 8 bases fitting TRBD1. The CDR3 consists of 17 residues. The trim removed 6 bases at V and 3 bases at J, leaving 13 bases unmatched. Germline CDR1 MNHNS, CDR2 SASEGT.

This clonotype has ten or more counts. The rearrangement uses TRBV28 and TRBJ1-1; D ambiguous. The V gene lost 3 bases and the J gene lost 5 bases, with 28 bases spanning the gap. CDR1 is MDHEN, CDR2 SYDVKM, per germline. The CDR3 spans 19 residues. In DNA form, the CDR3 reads TGTGCCAGCAGTTTTCTAAGTCGTAACTTTCTAGGAGTGAGAACTGAAGCTTTCTTT. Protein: CASSFLSRNFLGVRTEAFF.

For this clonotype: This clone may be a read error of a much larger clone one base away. The CDR3 bases are TGTGCCAGCAGCTGGGGATTTTGGAATGAGCAGTTCTTC. Its protein product is CASSWGFWNEQFF. V is TRBV7-2 and J is TRBJ2-1; D is unresolved. V was pared by 4 bases and J by 7 bases, with 11 bases between. The length of the CDR3 is 13 residues. Germline values: CDR1 SGHTA, CDR2 FQGNSA.

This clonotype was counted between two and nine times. CDR3 nucleotides: TGTGCCAGTAGCCCATACCCCCCAGGGGAGAGGACTGAAGCTTTCTTT. This codes for CASSPYPPGERTEAFF. V gene TRBV19 combines with J gene TRBJ1-1; D might be TRBD1 (6 bases). This CDR3 spans 16 amino acids. Trimming shortened V by 6 bases and J by 5 bases, and 22 bases separated the two germline ends. In germline, CDR1 is LNHDA, CDR2 SQIVND (reference sequence).

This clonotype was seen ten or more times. Written as DNA, the CDR3 is TGTGCCAGCAGAAAATTGACAGGGACCACTGAAGCTTTCTTT. This translates into CASRKLTGTTEAFF. The rearrangement uses TRBV28 and TRBJ1-1; 7 positions agree with TRBD1. V was clipped by 6 bases and J by 4 bases; unmatched bases: 8. CDR1 is MDHEN, CDR2 SYDVKM, per germline. CDR3 length: 14 residues.

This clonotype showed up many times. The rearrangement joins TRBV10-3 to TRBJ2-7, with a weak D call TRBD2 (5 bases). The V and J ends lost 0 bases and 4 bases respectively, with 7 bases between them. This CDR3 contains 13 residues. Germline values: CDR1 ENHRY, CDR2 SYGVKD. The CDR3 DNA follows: TGTGCCATCAGTGAGTCCCGGGGTTACGAGCAGTACTTC. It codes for CAISESRGYEQYF.

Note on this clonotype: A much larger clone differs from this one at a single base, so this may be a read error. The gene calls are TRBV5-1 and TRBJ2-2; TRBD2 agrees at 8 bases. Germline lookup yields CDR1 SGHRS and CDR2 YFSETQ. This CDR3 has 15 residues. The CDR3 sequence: CASSLVLAGTGELLF. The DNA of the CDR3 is TGCGCCAGCAGCTTGGTCCTAGCGGGCACCGGGGAGCTGCTTTTT.

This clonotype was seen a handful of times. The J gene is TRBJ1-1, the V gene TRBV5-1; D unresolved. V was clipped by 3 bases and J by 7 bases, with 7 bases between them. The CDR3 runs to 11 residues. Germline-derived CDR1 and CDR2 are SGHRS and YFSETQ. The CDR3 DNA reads TGCGCCAGCAGCTCAGGCCTTGAAGCTTTCTTT. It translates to CASSSGLEAFF. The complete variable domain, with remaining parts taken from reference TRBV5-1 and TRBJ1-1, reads KAGVTQTPRYLIKTRGQQVTLSCSPISGHRSVSWYQQTPGQGLQFLFEYFSETQRNKGNFPGRFSGRQFSNSRSEMNVSTLELGDSALYLCASSSGLEAFFGQGTRLTVV.

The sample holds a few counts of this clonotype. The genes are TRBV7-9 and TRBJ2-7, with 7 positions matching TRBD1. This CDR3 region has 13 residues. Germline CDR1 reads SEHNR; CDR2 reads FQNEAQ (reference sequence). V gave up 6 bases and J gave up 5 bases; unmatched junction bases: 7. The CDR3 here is CASSPTTGDEQYF. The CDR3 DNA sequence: TGTGCCAGCAGTCCTACTACAGGGGACGAGCAGTACTTC.

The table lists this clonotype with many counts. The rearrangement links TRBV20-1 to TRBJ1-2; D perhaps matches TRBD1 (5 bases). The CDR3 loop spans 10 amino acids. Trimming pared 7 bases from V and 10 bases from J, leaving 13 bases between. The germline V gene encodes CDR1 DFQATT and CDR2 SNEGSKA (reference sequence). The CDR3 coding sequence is TGCAGTGGGGTCGGGGCTGACTACACCTTC. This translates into CSGVGADYTF.

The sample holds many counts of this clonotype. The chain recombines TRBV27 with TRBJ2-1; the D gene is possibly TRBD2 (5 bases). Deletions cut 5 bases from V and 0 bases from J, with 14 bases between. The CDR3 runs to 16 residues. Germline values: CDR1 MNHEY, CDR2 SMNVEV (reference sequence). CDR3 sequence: CASSPRGRSSYNEQFF. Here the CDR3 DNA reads TGTGCCAGCAGTCCCCGAGGGCGGAGCTCCTACAATGAGCAGTTCTTC.

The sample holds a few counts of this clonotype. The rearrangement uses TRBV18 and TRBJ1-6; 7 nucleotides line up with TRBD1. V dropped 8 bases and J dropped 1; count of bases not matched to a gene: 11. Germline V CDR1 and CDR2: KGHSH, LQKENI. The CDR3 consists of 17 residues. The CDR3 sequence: CASSEGAGSSYNSPLHF. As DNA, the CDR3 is TGTGCCAGCAGCGAGGGGGCAGGGTCGTCCTATAATTCACCCCTCCACTTT.

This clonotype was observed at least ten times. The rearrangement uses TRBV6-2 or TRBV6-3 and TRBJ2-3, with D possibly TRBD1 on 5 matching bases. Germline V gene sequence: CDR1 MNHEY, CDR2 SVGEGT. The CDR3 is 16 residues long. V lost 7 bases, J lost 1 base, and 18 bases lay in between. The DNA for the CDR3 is TGTGCCAGCAATCCTCTAGGGATAGGGGGCACAGATACGCAGTATTTT. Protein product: CASNPLGIGGTDTQYF.